This TCR beta chain was profiled in a study of cytotoxic CD8 clonotypes in ibrutinib-treated CLL. Study-level information: A median 12 months of treatment, range 6 to 36, preceded the collection of response samples. Study-level points and caveats: Public clonotypes occurred uncommonly; on treatment, they contracted or remained stable. Ibrutinib response saw clonality rise, and progression saw it return toward baseline. Baseline levels of clonality went above those of age-matched healthy donors and moved with circulating CD8+ T-cell counts.

With respect to this clone: Its antigen is still unknown.

CDR3 length: 15 residues. V lost 0 bases and J lost 6; bases outside the gene matches: 4. Germline CDR1 MRHNA, CDR2 SNTAGT. Some clones are missing from TCRdb's copy, which holds only in-frame ones; the method was immunoSEQ multiplex PCR. The table shows around 33,000 clones, with 45% to 50% occurring only once. The starting material was PBMCs, obtained before ibrutinib treatment. The rearrangement joins TRBV6-4 to TRBJ1-1; 10 nucleotides agree with TRBD1. This sequence was found in a human donor with chronic lymphocytic leukemia. The chain's CDR3 is CASSDSTGGSAEAFF. In DNA, the CDR3 is TGTGCCAGCAGTGACTCGACAGGGGGCAGCGCTGAAGCTTTCTTT.